The sequence of this TCR beta chain was determined in a study of vaccination effects on CD4 cells after COVID-19. About the study: Participants were vaccinated with two doses of either the BNT162b2 or mRNA-1273 vaccine.

Libraries were prepared by immunoSEQ multiplex PCR; TCRdb keeps only in-frame clonotypes and omits some of them. The table records over 55,000 clones, 75% of them present only once. Antigen-specific CD4+ T cells expanded by the ViraFEST assay with viral peptide pools were then sequenced. Culturing for around ten days preceded CD4+ T cell isolation. Each vaccine recipient was nucleocapsid antibody negative and had no prior SARS-CoV-2 infection. To note about this clone: Its antigen is undetermined.

The junction had 10 bases not matched to a gene; V was cut back by 6 bases and J by 3 bases. The CDR3 is 16 residues long. Germline V gene sequence: CDR1 MNHNY, CDR2 SVGAGI (reference sequence). This receptor was identified in a human donor who received a COVID-19 vaccine. The chain is built from TRBV6-6 and TRBJ2-3; 9 nucleotides line up with TRBD2. Sequencing was performed on CD4+ T cells from PBMCs cultured with HCoV-OC43 spike peptides, taken before COVID-19 vaccination. Described subset: HCoV-OC43 spike overlapping peptide pool stimulation. CDR3 sequence: CASRPTKRGVTDTQYF. Here the CDR3 DNA reads TGTGCCAGCAGGCCCACCAAGCGGGGGGTAACAGATACGCAGTATTTT.